This TCR beta chain emerged from a study of regulatory T cells in long-lasting Graves disease. General observations from the study: New patients shared roughly 1,000 public clonotypes, and persistent patients shared more, with under 3,000. Favoring TRBV28, TRBJ1-2 and TRBJ2-5 was a feature seen in persistent disease.

According to the study, TCR beta libraries were built with iRepertoire HTBI primers and CDR3-region Arm-PCR. MiXCR, applied by TCRdb to the multiplex PCR reads, yields one record per CDR3 protein. Counted here are around 450,000 distinct CDR3 sequences, 20% to 25% occurring once; the ten biggest clones make up around 7%. In this sample, this clonotype turned up many times. No antigen is known for it. Sample time point: persistent/refractory GD, antithyroid drugs over 5 years with positive TRAb. Scientists built the TCR library using RNA that was extracted from PBMCs. Diagnosis followed American Thyroid Association guidelines for Graves' disease. This CDR3 comprises 13 residues. The V gene's germline CDR1 is LGHDT and CDR2 YNNKEL (reference sequence). Trimming removed 1 base from V and 10 bases from J, with 13 bases in between.

This chain links TRBV3-1 with TRBJ2-5; D ambiguous. The clonotype was recovered from a female donor with Graves disease. Specimen: peripheral blood mononuclear cells (PBMCs), collected when the disease was refractory, from a patient treated with antithyroid drugs. CDR3 region: CASSQADSRDQYF. CDR3 nucleotide sequence: TGTGCCAGCAGCCAAGCCGATTCCAGAGACCAGTACTTC.